This T cell receptor (beta chain) was identified in a study of blood T cell repertoires in COVID-19 (TCRdb year 2020). The study in broad terms: The collaborator samples originated in the United States, Italy and Spain and spanned the acute and convalescent phases of COVID-19. The prospective study material was composed of cDNA or gDNA derived from T cells, B-cell-depleted T cells, or PBMCs. Subjects who had been exposed to COVID-19, were actively infected with it, or had recovered from it provided the deeply sampled blood TCRbeta repertoires that made up the dataset. A freely available public database, intended as a resource for researchers studying the immune response to SARS-CoV-2, is where the repertoires were released. Samples were obtained from the ongoing ImmuneRACE study (first 160 participants) and from about 1,300 subjects provided by 6 global collaborators. Nearly every sample came with metadata listing a de-identified subject ID, COVID-19 status, age in years and sex. HLA class I and class II types, where available, came from metadata supplied by the sample provider rather than from assay-based typing. Paper-wide results and their limitations: Clinical and demographic metadata were provided uncurated, with the amount varying by source and participant.

Comment on this clone: The antigen it recognizes is unknown. Nothing much larger sits one base from this clone, and base qualities are not available.

Here V drops 5 bases and J drops 4 bases, and the junction holds 7 bases not matched to any gene. The CDR3 runs 15 amino acids, cysteine and phenylalanine included. Only the CDR3 DNA is retained, 45 bases long and in frame from the first base. Taken from the germline V gene (reference sequence), the CDR1 and CDR2 loops are MNHNY and SVGAGI. TCRbeta CDR3 regions were amplified from genomic DNA using the immunoSEQ Assay, a bias-controlled multiplex PCR. The authors processed their data as follows. The number of nucleated cells in each sample was estimated by amplification of reference gene primers within the assay. To quantify the absolute abundance of each unique TCRbeta CDR3 rearrangement, sequence reads were collapsed and filtered. For each sample, productive Simpson clonality was calculated as the square root of Simpson's diversity index across productive rearrangements. Held by TCRdb, this immuneACCESS table contains in-frame sequences only and omits some clones. Under half of the omission traces to an unresolved V gene where checked; the cause of the rest is unknown. V and J calls and clone size come straight from that table; D and trimming were deduced from the DNA. The sample has about 210,000 clones on record, roughly 94% of them singletons. The ten largest account for 1.2% of the sample.

Each collaborating institution followed its own protocols to collect whole blood in K2EDTA tubes. For TCRbeta analysis, collaborators shipped samples in one of three forms: frozen whole blood, isolated PBMCs, or DNA extracted from either of those sample types. The source is a man younger than 40 with acute or convalescent COVID-19. Material for sequencing was peripheral blood. Here the chain combines TRBV6-6 and TRBJ2-1, with 8 bases aligning to TRBD2. The DNA reads TGTGCCAGCAGTGCGGGGGGACTAGGATACAATGAGCAGTTCTTC. It is translated as CASSAGGLGYNEQFF.